The present T cell receptor beta chain was sequenced within a study of quantifying T cell responses using KT2 cells. In the study overall: cDNA was made from DNase-treated RNA using alpha and beta constant primers.

KT2, a clone with a known TCR, was spiked into unfractionated PBMC. Each cDNA got a UMI-containing oligo ligated at its 3' end. First-round PCR used around 4 cycles and beta primers RC1.1 and RC1.2 covering TRBC1 and TRBC2. TCRdb redid the calling of the UMI-ligation and nested PCR reads with MiXCR, one entry per CDR3 protein. The sample has about 53,000 distinct CDR3 sequences; around 12% are singletons. J gave up 4 bases and V 1 base, and 7 bases lay outside the gene matches. Germline CDR1 is SGHTA and CDR2 is FQGTGA. CDR3 length equals 15 residues. This clonotype was obtained from a human donor. V is TRBV7-3 and J is TRBJ2-7, with 7 bases identical to TRBD2. The material sequenced was PBMCs spiked with cells of the T cell clone KT2. The CDR3 bases are TGTGCCAGCAGCTTAAGGGGGGAAGCGGGGTACGAGCAGTACTTC. Protein: CASSLRGEAGYEQYF. The whole variable domain, remainder taken from reference TRBV7-3 and TRBJ2-7, is GAGVSQTPSNKVTEKGKYVELRCDPISGHTALYWYRQSLGQGPEFLIYFQGTGAADDSGLPNDRFFAVRPEGSVSTLKIQRTERGDSAVYLCASSLRGEAGYEQYFGPGTRLTVT.